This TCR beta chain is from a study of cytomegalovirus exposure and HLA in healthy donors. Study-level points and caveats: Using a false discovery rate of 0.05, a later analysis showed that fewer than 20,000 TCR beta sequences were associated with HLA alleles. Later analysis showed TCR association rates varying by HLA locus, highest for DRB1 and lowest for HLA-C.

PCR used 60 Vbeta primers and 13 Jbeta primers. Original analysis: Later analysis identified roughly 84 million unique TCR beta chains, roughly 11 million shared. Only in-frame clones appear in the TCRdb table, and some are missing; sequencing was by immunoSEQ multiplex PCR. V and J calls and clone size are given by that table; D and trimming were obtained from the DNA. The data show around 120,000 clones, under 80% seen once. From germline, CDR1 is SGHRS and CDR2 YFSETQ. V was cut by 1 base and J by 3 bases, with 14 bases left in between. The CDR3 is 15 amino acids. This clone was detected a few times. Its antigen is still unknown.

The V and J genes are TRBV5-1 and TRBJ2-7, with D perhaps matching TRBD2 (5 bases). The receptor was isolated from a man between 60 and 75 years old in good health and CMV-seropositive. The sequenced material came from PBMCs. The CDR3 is CASSLYHGLGYEQYF. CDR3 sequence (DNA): TGCGCCAGCAGCTTGTACCACGGACTTGGCTACGAGCAGTACTTC.